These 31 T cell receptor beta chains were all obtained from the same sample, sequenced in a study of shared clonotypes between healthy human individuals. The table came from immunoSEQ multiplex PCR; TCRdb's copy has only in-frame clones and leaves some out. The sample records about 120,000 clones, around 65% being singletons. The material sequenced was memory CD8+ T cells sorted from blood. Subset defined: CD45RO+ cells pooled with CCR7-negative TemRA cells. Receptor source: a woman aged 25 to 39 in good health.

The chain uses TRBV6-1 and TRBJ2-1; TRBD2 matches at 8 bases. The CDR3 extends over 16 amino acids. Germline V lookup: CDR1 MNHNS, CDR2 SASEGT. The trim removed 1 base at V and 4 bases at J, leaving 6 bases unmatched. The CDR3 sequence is CASSEGGVAGYNEQFF. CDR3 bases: TGTGCCAGCAGTGAAGGAGGAGTAGCGGGATACAATGAGCAGTTCTTC.

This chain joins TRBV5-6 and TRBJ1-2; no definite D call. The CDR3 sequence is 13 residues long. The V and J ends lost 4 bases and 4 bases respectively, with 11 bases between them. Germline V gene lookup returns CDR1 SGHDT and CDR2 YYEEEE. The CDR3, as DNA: TGTGCCAGCAGCGAATCGGGCGGCTATGGCTACACCTTC. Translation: CASSESGGYGYTF.

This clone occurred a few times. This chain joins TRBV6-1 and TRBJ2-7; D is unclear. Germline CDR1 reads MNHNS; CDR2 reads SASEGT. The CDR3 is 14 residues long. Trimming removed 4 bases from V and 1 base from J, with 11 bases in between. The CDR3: CASSGQLGSYEQYF. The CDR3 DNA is TGTGCCAGCAGTGGTCAGCTGGGTTCCTACGAGCAGTACTTC.

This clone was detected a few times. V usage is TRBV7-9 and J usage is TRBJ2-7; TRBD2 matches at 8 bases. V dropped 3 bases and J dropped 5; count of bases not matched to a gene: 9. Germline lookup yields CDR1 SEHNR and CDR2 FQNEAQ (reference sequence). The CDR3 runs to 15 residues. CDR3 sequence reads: CASSFREGREHEQYF. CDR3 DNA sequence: TGTGCCAGCAGCTTCCGGGAGGGCCGAGAGCACGAGCAGTACTTC.

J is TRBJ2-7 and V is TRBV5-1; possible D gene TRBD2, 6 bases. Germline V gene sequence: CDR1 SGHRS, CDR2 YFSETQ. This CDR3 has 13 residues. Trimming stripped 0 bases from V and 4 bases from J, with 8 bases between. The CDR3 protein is CASSLGLEYEQYF. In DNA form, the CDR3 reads TGCGCCAGCAGCTTGGGACTAGAGTACGAGCAGTACTTC.

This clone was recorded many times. The CDR3 nucleotides read TGTGCCTGGGGGGTATATGAGCAGTTCTTC. Translating gives CAWGVYEQFF. This chain uses TRBV30 with TRBJ2-1, with no clear D. V lost 5 bases to trimming and J lost 8 bases, with 7 bases between them. The V gene's germline CDR1 is GTSNPN and CDR2 SVGIG (reference sequence). The CDR3 extends over 10 amino acids. Using reference TRBV30 and TRBJ2-1 for the parts outside the CDR3, the full variable domain is SQTIHQWPATLVQPVGSPLSLECTVEGTSNPNLYWYRQAAGRGLQLLFYSVGIGQISSEVPQNLSASRPQDRQFILSSKKLLLSDSGFYLCAWGVYEQFFGPGTRLTVL.

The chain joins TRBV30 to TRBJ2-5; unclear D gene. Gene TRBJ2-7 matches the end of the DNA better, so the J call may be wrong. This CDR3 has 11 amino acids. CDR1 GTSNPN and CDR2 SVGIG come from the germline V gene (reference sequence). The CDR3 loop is CAWSPQYEQYF. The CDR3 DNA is TGTGCCTGGTCCCCTCAGTACGAGCAGTACTTC.

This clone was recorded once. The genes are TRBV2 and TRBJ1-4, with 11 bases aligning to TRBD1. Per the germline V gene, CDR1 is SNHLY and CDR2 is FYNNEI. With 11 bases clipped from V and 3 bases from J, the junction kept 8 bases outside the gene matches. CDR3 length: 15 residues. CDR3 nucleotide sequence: TGTGCCGGACGGGACAGGGGGTTTGCTAATGAAAAACTGTTTTTT. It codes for CAGRDRGFANEKLFF.

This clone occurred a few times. This chain's CDR3 is CASSLGLAPSTEQFF. The DNA for the CDR3 is TGTGCCAGCAGCTTAGGATTAGCGCCAAGCACGGAGCAGTTCTTC. V gene TRBV7-9 combines with J gene TRBJ2-1, with D maybe TRBD2 (5 bases). Germline loops: CDR1 SEHNR, CDR2 FQNEAQ (reference sequence). V lost 1 base, J lost 10 bases, and 17 bases lay in between. The CDR3 consists of 15 residues.

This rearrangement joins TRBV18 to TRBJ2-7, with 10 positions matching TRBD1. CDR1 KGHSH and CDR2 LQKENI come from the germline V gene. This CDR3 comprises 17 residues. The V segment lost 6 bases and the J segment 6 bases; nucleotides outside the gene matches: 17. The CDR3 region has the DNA TGTGCCAGCTCCCAACAGGGGACCGGGACAGGGGCTGGCGAGCAGTACTTC. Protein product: CASSQQGTGTGAGEQYF.

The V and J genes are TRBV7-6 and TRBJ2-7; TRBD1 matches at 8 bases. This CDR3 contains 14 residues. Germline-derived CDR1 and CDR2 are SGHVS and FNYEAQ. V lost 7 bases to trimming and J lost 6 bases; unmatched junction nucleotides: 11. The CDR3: CASTSRQGLGEQYF. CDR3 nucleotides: TGTGCCAGCACCTCCCGACAGGGGTTGGGCGAGCAGTACTTC.

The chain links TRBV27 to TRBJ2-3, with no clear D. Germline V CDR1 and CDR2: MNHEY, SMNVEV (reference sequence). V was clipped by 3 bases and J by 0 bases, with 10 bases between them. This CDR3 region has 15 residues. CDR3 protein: CASSFYGHSTDTQYF. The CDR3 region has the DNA TGTGCCAGCAGTTTTTATGGTCATAGCACAGATACGCAGTATTTT.

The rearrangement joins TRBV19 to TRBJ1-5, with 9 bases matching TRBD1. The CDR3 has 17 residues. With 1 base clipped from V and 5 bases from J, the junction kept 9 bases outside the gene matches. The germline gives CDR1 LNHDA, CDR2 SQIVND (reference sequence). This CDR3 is CASSIGYRGRRDQPQHF. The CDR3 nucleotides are TGTGCCAGTAGTATAGGGTACAGGGGGCGGCGGGATCAGCCCCAGCATTTT.

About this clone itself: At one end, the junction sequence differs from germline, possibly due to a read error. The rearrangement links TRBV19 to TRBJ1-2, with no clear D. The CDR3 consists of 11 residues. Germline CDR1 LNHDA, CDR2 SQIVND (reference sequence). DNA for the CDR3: TGTGCCAGTAGTATAGTCGGGATAACCAACTTC. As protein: CASSIVGITNF.

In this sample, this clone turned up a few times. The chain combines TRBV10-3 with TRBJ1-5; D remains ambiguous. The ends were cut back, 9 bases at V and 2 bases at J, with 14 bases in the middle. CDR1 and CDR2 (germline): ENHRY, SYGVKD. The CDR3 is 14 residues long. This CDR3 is CAMNADGGNQPQHF. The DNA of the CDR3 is TGTGCCATGAACGCGGACGGGGGCAATCAGCCCCAGCATTTT.

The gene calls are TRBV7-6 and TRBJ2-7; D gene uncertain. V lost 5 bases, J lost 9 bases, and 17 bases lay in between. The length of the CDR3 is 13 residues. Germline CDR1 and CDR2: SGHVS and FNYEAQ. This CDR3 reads CASSPVRSPAQYF. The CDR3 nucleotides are TGTGCCAGCAGCCCCGTTCGGTCCCCTGCGCAGTACTTC.

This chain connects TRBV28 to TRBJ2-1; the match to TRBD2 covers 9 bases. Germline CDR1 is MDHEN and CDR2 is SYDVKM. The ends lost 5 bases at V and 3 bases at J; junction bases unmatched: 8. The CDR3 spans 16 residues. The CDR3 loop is CASSTSRSGSYNEQFF. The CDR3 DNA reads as TGTGCCAGCAGTACCTCACGTAGCGGGAGCTACAATGAGCAGTTCTTC.

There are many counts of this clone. This chain's CDR3 is CASSDASGSYNEQFF. The CDR3 DNA reads as TGTGCCAGCAGTGACGCTAGCGGGAGCTACAATGAGCAGTTCTTC. This chain links TRBV6-4 with TRBJ2-1; 10 nucleotides agree with TRBD2. The CDR3 spans 15 residues. CDR1 and CDR2 from the germline V gene are MRHNA and SNTAGT. Losses at the gene ends were 2 bases for V and 3 bases for J; bases not matched to a gene: 1.

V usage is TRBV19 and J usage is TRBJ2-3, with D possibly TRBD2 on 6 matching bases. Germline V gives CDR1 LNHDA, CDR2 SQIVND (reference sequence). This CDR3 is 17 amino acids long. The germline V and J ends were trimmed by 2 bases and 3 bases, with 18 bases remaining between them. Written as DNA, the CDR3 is TGTGCCAGTAGTATATCCCTCTATGGGGGGTCAACAGATACGCAGTATTTT. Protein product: CASSISLYGGSTDTQYF. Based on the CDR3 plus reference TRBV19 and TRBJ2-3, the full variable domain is DGGITQSPKYLFRKEGQNVTLSCEQNLNHDAMYWYRQDPGQGLRLIYYSQIVNDFQKGDIAEGYSVSREKKESFPLTVTSAQKNPTAFYLCASSISLYGGSTDTQYFGPGTRLTVL.

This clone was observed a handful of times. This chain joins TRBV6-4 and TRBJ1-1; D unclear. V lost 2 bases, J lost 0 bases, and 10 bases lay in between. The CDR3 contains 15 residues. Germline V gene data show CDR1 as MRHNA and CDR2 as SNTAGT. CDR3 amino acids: CASSDSGEMNTEAFF. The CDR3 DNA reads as TGTGCCAGCAGTGACAGTGGCGAAATGAACACTGAAGCTTTCTTT.

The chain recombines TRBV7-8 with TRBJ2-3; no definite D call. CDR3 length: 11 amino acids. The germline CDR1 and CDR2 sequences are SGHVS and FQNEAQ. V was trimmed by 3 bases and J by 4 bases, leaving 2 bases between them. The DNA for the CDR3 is TGTGCCAGCAGCTTTGCAGATACGCAGTATTTT. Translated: CASSFADTQYF.

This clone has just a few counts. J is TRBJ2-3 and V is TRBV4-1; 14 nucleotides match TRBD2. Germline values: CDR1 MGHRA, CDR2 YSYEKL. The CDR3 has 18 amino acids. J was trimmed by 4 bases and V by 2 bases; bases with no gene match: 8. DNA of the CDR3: TGCGCCAGCAGCCAATTCCCCGGGACTAGCGGGAGAGCAGATACGCAGTATTTT. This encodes CASSQFPGTSGRADTQYF.

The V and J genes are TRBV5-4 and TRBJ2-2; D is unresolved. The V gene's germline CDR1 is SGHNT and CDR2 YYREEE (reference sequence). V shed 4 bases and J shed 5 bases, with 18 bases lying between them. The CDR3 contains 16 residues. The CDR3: CASSPKVGIGTGELFF. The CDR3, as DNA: TGTGCCAGCAGCCCTAAAGTGGGTATTGGTACCGGGGAGCTGTTTTTT.

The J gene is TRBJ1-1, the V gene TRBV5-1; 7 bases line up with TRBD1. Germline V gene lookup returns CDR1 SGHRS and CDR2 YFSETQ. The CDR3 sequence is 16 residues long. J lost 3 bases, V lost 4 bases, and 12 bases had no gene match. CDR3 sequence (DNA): TGCGCCAGCAGCCCTACAGATCAGGGGGGTGACACTGAAGCTTTCTTT. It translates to CASSPTDQGGDTEAFF.

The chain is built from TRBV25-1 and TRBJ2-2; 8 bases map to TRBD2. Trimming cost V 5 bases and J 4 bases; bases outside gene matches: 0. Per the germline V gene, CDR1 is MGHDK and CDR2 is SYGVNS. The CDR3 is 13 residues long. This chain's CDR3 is CASSSGSTGELFF. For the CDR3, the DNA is TGTGCCAGCAGTAGCGGGAGCACCGGGGAGCTGTTTTTT. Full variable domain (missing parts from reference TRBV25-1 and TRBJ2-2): EADIYQTPRYLVIGTGKKITLECSQTMGHDKMYWYQQDPGMELHLIHYSYGVNSTEKGDLSSESTVSRIRTEHFPLTLESARPSHTSQYLCASSSGSTGELFFGEGSRLTVL.

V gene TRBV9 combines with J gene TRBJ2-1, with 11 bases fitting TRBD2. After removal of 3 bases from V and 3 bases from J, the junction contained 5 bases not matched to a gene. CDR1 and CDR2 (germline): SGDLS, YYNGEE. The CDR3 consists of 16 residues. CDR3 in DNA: TGTGCCAGCAGCGCACCCGGACTAGCGGGCTACAATGAGCAGTTCTTC. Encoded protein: CASSAPGLAGYNEQFF.

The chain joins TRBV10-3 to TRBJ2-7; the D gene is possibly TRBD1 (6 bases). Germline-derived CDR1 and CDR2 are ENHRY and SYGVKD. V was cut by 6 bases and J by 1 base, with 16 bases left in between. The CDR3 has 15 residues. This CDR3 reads CAIRTTGTSSYEQYF. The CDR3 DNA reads TGTGCCATCAGGACAACGGGGACATCTTCCTACGAGCAGTACTTC.

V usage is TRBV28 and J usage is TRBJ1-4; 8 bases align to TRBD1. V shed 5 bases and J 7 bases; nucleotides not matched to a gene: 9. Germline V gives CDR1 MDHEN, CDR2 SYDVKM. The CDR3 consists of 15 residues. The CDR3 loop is CASSPRTGPFEKLFF. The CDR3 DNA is TGTGCCAGCAGTCCACGGACAGGGCCCTTTGAAAAACTGTTTTTT.

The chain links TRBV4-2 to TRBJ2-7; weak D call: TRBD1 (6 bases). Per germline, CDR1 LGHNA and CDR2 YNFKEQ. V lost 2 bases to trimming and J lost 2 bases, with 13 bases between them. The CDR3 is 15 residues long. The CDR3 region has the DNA TGTGCCAGCAGCCAATACGGGGCAGGGGCCTACGAGCAGTACTTC. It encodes CASSQYGAGAYEQYF.

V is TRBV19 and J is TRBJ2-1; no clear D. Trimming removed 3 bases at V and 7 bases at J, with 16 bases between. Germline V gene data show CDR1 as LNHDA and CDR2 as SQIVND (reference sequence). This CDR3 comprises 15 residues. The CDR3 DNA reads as TGTGCCAGTAGTATCAACAGCGTCGTCCTGAATGAGCAGTTCTTC. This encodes CASSINSVVLNEQFF. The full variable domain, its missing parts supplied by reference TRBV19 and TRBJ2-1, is DGGITQSPKYLFRKEGQNVTLSCEQNLNHDAMYWYRQDPGQGLRLIYYSQIVNDFQKGDIAEGYSVSREKKESFPLTVTSAQKNPTAFYLCASSINSVVLNEQFFGPGTRLTVL.

The CDR3 loop is CASSFRAGRQGEQFF. CDR3 coding DNA: TGTGCCAGCAGCTTTCGGGCGGGCCGGCAGGGTGAGCAGTTCTTC. V and J are TRBV7-9 and TRBJ2-1; D assignment may be TRBD1 or TRBD2 (5 bases each). The CDR3 extends over 15 amino acids. Trimming stripped 3 bases from V and 9 bases from J, with 18 bases between. The germline V gene encodes CDR1 SEHNR and CDR2 FQNEAQ (reference sequence). Complete variable domain (other parts from reference TRBV7-9 and TRBJ2-1): DTGVSQNPRHKITKRGQNVTFRCDPISEHNRLYWYRQTLGQGPEFLTYFQNEAQLEKSRLLSDRFSAERPKGSFSTLEIQRTEQGDSAMYLCASSFRAGRQGEQFFGPGTRLTVL.